This entry lists 5 T cell receptor beta chains sequenced from one sample in a study of T cell repertoires in cytomegalovirus infection. TCRdb analysed the reads with MiXCR anew, one entry per CDR3 protein. The sample comprises tens of thousands of distinct CDR3 sequences, 25% to 30% of which are singletons, and 50% to 70% rests with the top ten. These receptors lack a known antigen. The sequencing used CD8+ T cells from cultured PBMCs, collected from culture after CMV antigen stimulation. These receptors all stem from a human donor in good health (CMV status not recorded). Some clones in this sample may be carry-over from other donors' samples.

The rearrangement uses TRBV7-9 and TRBJ2-3; 10 bases agree with TRBD1. Germline lookup yields CDR1 SEHNR and CDR2 FQNEAQ (reference sequence). This CDR3 has 17 residues. V lost 1 base to trimming and J lost 0 bases; unmatched junction nucleotides: 4. This CDR3 is CASSLETGGESTDTQYF. The DNA for the CDR3 is TGTGCCAGCAGCTTAGAGACAGGGGGCGAGAGCACAGATACGCAGTATTTT.

Only a few counts were recorded for this clonotype. The chain employs TRBV6-6 and TRBJ1-3; unclear D gene. The V end was cut by 6 bases, the J end by 0 bases, with 12 bases between. The length of the CDR3 is 15 residues. Germline V gives CDR1 MNHNY, CDR2 SVGAGI (reference sequence). The CDR3 bases are TGTGCCAGCAGCCAACAGCTAGACTCTGGAAACACCATATATTTT. Residues: CASSQQLDSGNTIYF.

Comments on this clonotype: A read error may account for a junction end that differs from germline. J is TRBJ1-2 and V is TRBV7-2; perhaps TRBD1 as D (5 bases). Germline-derived CDR1 and CDR2 are SGHTA and FQGNSA. CDR3 length: 16 residues. The CDR3 loop reads CAGSLEPGTENYGYTF. CDR3 nucleotide sequence: TGTGCCGGCAGCTTAGAACCGGGGACCGAAAACTATGGCTACACCTTC.

The V call is TRBV5-5, the J call TRBJ2-1; a possible D gene is TRBD1 (6 bases). This CDR3 contains 12 residues. Between the trimmed V and J ends, which lost 0 bases and 9 bases, there was a span of 7 bases. Germline V CDR1 and CDR2: SGHKS, YYEKEE (reference sequence). CDR3 nucleotide sequence: TGTGCCAGCAGCTTGGGAGGGGGTGAGCAGTTCTTC. This codes for CASSLGGGEQFF.

A note on this clonotype: A read error may produce the germline difference seen at one junction end. This sequence joins TRBV7-9 and TRBJ2-1, with D possibly being TRBD2 (5 bases). Germline values: CDR1 SEHNR, CDR2 FQNEAQ (reference sequence). The CDR3 is 15 residues long. In DNA, the CDR3 is TGTGCCGGCAGCTTACTCCGGGGTAGCTACAATGAGCAGTTCTTC. It yields the protein CAGSLLRGSYNEQFF.